The source of this T cell receptor (beta chain) is a study of shared clonotypes between healthy human individuals. Study information: A couple of women and three men aged 18 to 49 served as donors.

This clone came up once. Its antigen is undetermined. Study outcomes and limitations: Sequencing depth was predicted to influence how clonotypes are shared among donors.

With 5 bases removed from V and 8 bases from J, the gap between germline ends came to 19 bases. CDR1 SGHTA and CDR2 FQGTGA come from the germline V gene. CDR3 size: 15 residues. Method: immunoSEQ multiplex PCR; TCRdb's copy keeps in-frame clones and lacks some. This sample carries about 680,000 clones, roughly 70% of them seen once, and the ten largest clones take under 2%. Naive CD45RA+ and memory CD45RA-negative subsets were split from CD4+ cells. This TCR came from a woman aged 25-40 years in good health. V and J are TRBV7-3 and TRBJ2-1, with D tentatively TRBD2 (6 bases). The sample consisted of memory CD4+ T cells sorted from blood. Described subset: CD45RA-negative fraction. The CDR3 DNA reads as TGTGCCAGCAGCGATGAGGGACTCCGAGGCGATGAGCAGTTCTTC. Translated: CASSDEGLRGDEQFF.